These T cell receptor beta chains were read from a single sample in a study of cytomegalovirus exposure and HLA in healthy donors. Using immunoSEQ multiplex PCR, the repertoire was profiled, and TCRdb retains in-frame clones only, with some absent. This table has 95,000 to 150,000 clones, approximately 70% appearing once. The material sequenced was PBMCs. These TCRs come from a young man in good health and CMV-seronegative. CDR3s include the opening cysteine and the closing phenylalanine or tryptophan. The D gene is left open where the match is weak. Not every row has a clone size; where given, it reads once, few, many or a size class.

clone_size	d_call	j_call	v_call	cdr3_aa	cdr3_nt
-	-	TRBJ1-2	TRBV19	CASSAGQNPRVNYGYTF	TGTGCCAGTAGTGCCGGACAGAACCCCCGAGTTAACTATGGCTACACCTTC
few	-	TRBJ2-5	TRBV7-2	CASSQETGRETQYF	TGTGCCAGCAGCCAAGAAACAGGGAGAGAGACCCAGTACTTC
few	-	TRBJ1-1	TRBV5-4	CASSLGRAPNTEAFF	TGTGCCAGCAGCTTGGGCAGGGCCCCGAACACTGAAGCTTTCTTT
-	TRBD2	TRBJ2-4	TRBV13	CASSRLAGAAKNIQYF	TGTGCCAGCAGCAGACTAGCGGGAGCGGCCAAAAACATTCAGTACTTC
-	TRBD1	TRBJ1-2	TRBV19	CASSRGQGTSYGYTF	TGTGCCAGTAGTAGGGGACAGGGCACATCCTATGGCTACACCTTC
-	TRBD1	TRBJ1-1	TRBV7-8	CASSLGQSGVEAFF	TGTGCCAGCAGCTTGGGACAGTCAGGAGTTGAAGCTTTCTTT
-	TRBD2	TRBJ2-3	TRBV2	CASSEGVTSGGADTQYF	TGTGCCAGCAGTGAAGGCGTGACTAGCGGGGGTGCAGATACGCAGTATTTT
few	-	TRBJ1-4	TRBV27	CASRGGQAYNEKLFF	TGTGCCAGCAGGGGGGGGCAGGCCTATAATGAAAAACTGTTTTTT
-	-	TRBJ1-1	TRBV5-4	CASRRGGNTEAFF	TGTGCCAGCAGAAGAGGGGGGAACACTGAAGCTTTCTTT
-	TRBD2	TRBJ2-6	TRBV6-1	CATGRGSGANVLTF	TGTGCCACCGGGAGGGGCTCTGGGGCCAACGTCCTGACTTTC
once	TRBD1	TRBJ1-1	TRBV19	CASSTNRGLAFF	TGTGCCAGTAGTACAAACAGGGGACTGGCTTTCTTT
-	TRBD1	TRBJ1-1	TRBV6-1	CASRGDRGLEAFF	TGTGCCAGCAGGGGCGACAGGGGGTTGGAAGCTTTCTTT
-	TRBD2	TRBJ2-1	TRBV12-5	CASGRPGLAGKVGYNEQFF	TGTGCTAGTGGTAGACCGGGACTAGCGGGTAAAGTGGGCTACAATGAGCAGTTCTTC
-	-	TRBJ1-5	TRBV7-2	CASSLVKGLWQPQHF	TGTGCCAGCAGCTTAGTCAAGGGACTTTGGCAGCCCCAGCATTTT
-	-	TRBJ1-5	TRBV13	CASSLRDQPQHF	TGTGCCAGCAGCTTACGCGATCAGCCCCAGCATTTT
-	TRBD1	TRBJ1-3	TRBV28	CASSLAGTGLLGSGNTIYF	TGTGCCAGCAGTTTAGCCGGGACAGGGCTCTTGGGCTCTGGAAACACCATATATTTT
-	-	TRBJ2-3	TRBV15	CATSQGGGADTQYF	TGTGCCACCTCCCAAGGGGGAGGGGCAGATACGCAGTATTTT
few	-	TRBJ2-3	TRBV5-1	CASSLDPGRPPDTQYF	TGCGCCAGCAGCTTGGATCCAGGCAGACCCCCAGATACGCAGTATTTT
-	-	TRBJ1-5	TRBV7-8	CASSLASGEHQPQHF	TGTGCCAGCAGCTTAGCGTCAGGGGAGCACCAGCCCCAGCATTTT
-	-	TRBJ2-3	TRBV29-1	CSVCWASPQYF	TGCAGCGTTTGCTGGGCTTCACCGCAGTATTTT
-	-	TRBJ2-1	TRBV19	CASSDIGTVKPNEQFF	TGTGCCAGTAGTGATATTGGCACAGTAAAGCCGAATGAGCAGTTCTTC
-	-	TRBJ2-1	TRBV5-1	CASSLVSRSYNEQFF	TGCGCCAGCAGCTTGGTTTCCAGATCCTACAATGAGCAGTTCTTC
-	-	TRBJ1-1	TRBV7-9	CASSLTGTEAFF	TGTGCCAGCAGCTTAACGGGCACTGAAGCTTTCTTT
-	-	TRBJ2-7	TRBV1	CTSSPLLADEQYF	TGCACCAGCAGCCCCTTACTAGCGGACGAGCAGTACTTC
-	TRBD2	TRBJ2-7	TRBV9	CASADGRASHEQYF	TGTGCCAGCGCCGACGGGAGGGCCTCCCACGAGCAGTACTTC
-	-	TRBJ1-2	TRBV2	CASSSGPNYGYTF	TGTGCCAGCAGTTCAGGGCCAAACTATGGCTACACCTTC
-	-	TRBJ2-1	TRBV28	CASSLRATYNEQFF	TGTGCCAGCAGTTTGCGGGCAACGTACAATGAGCAGTTCTTC
-	-	TRBJ2-2	TRBV9	CASRLGGTGELFF	TGTGCCAGCAGGCTGGGGGGCACCGGGGAGCTGTTTTTT
-	TRBD2	TRBJ2-3	TRBV5-6	CASSLLGNIAGGPDTQYF	TGTGCCAGCAGCTTGTTAGGAAATATAGCGGGAGGTCCAGATACGCAGTATTTT
-	TRBD2	TRBJ2-7	TRBV19	CASSINGRRAGGTYEQYF	TGTGCCAGTAGTATAAATGGGAGAAGAGCGGGGGGTACCTACGAGCAGTACTTC
-	TRBD1	TRBJ2-7	TRBV10-3	CAIRDDPRQGTYEQYF	TGTGCCATCAGGGACGACCCGAGACAGGGGACCTACGAGCAGTACTTC
once	TRBD2	TRBJ2-1	TRBV15	CATSRPTSGRGNEQFF	TGTGCCACCAGCAGGCCTACTAGCGGGAGGGGGAATGAGCAGTTCTTC
-	-	TRBJ2-3	TRBV7-2	CASSLVGTDTQYF	TGTGCCAGCAGCTTAGTCGGCACAGATACGCAGTATTTT
few	-	TRBJ1-5	TRBV30	CAWSVGGGNQPQHF	TGTGCCTGGAGTGTCGGAGGGGGCAATCAGCCCCAGCATTTT
-	-	TRBJ2-5	TRBV5-1	CASSAKETQYF	TGCGCCAGCAGCGCGAAAGAGACCCAGTACTTC
-	-	TRBJ2-7	TRBV19	CASSIKALSSYEQYF	TGTGCCAGTAGTATTAAAGCCCTGAGCTCCTACGAGCAGTACTTC
once	-	TRBJ2-1	TRBV27	CATTDTYNEQFF	TGTGCCACCACCGACACTTACAATGAGCAGTTCTTC
-	TRBD2	TRBJ2-2	TRBV29-1	CTAAGGWGTGELFF	TGCACCGCGGCGGGGGGGTGGGGCACCGGGGAGCTGTTTTTT
-	TRBD1	TRBJ2-5	TRBV29-1	CSASDRGGETQYF	TGCAGCGCATCGGACAGGGGGGGAGAGACCCAGTACTTC
-	TRBD1	TRBJ1-4	TRBV6-4	CASSDGGDRGFEKLFF	TGTGCCAGCAGTGACGGGGGAGACAGGGGATTTGAAAAACTGTTTTTT
-	-	TRBJ2-3	TRBV6-1	CASRSMLRDTQYF	TGTGCCAGCAGGTCAATGCTCAGAGATACGCAGTATTTT
-	TRBD2	TRBJ2-1	TRBV6-5	CASKGGGGRYNEQFF	TGTGCCAGCAAGGGGGGCGGGGGGCGATACAATGAGCAGTTCTTC
-	-	TRBJ2-3	TRBV5-5	CASSFWQGRADTQYF	TGTGCCAGCAGCTTTTGGCAGGGGAGGGCAGATACGCAGTATTTT
-	-	TRBJ1-4	TRBV7-2	CASSKWGQTTEKLFF	TGTGCCAGCAGTAAATGGGGCCAGACAACCGAAAAACTGTTTTTT
few	-	TRBJ2-3	TRBV6-5	CASSYGGTITDTQYF	TGTGCCAGCAGTTACGGTGGCACAATCACAGATACGCAGTATTTT
-	TRBD1	TRBJ2-7	TRBV6-6	CASSAQGAGEQYF	TGTGCCAGCAGTGCACAGGGGGCTGGCGAGCAGTACTTC
-	-	TRBJ1-2	TRBV19	CASSIVAGANYGYTF	TGTGCCAGTAGTATAGTCGCCGGAGCTAACTATGGCTACACCTTC
-	-	TRBJ1-2	TRBV2	CASFRVRNYGYTF	TGTGCCAGCTTCAGGGTTAGAAACTATGGCTACACCTTC
-	TRBD2	TRBJ2-1	TRBV9	CASSLLAGSPGEQFF	TGTGCCAGCAGCCTACTAGCGGGAAGCCCTGGTGAGCAGTTCTTC
-	TRBD1	TRBJ1-1	TRBV7-3	CASSPTSLLDRAEAFF	TGTGCCAGCAGCCCCACCAGCCTATTAGACAGGGCTGAAGCTTTCTTT
once	-	TRBJ2-1	TRBV7-9	CASSQAAGSSYNEQFF	TGTGCCAGCAGCCAAGCGGCGGGTAGCTCCTACAATGAGCAGTTCTTC
-	-	TRBJ1-6	TRBV7-9	CASSLGQSSYNSPLHF	TGTGCCAGCAGCTTAGGACAGTCCTCCTATAATTCACCCCTCCACTTT
-	TRBD1	TRBJ2-3	TRBV2	CASRLTGGLDTQYF	TGTGCCAGCAGATTAACAGGGGGCTTGGATACGCAGTATTTT